This TCR beta chain derives from a study of early T cells in non-severe SARS-CoV-2 infection (dated by TCRdb to the early 2020s). About the study as a whole: Because TCR sequencing relied on bulk RNA taken from unsorted whole blood, pairing of alpha and beta chains was not possible. General conclusions and limits of the study: VDJdb matching was skewed toward anti-spike CD8 responses, so virus-specific expansions were likely underestimated and private and CD4 specificities were missed.

A case-control design nested within a healthcare worker cohort in London, UK, was used, with weekly nasopharyngeal swab PCR tests and blood sampling performed. Healthcare workers were enrolled in the week of the UK lockdown, from 23 to 31 March 2020, and were followed every week for up to roughly 16 weeks. Receptors were amplified or captured by 5' RACE. Sequencing relied on a NextSeq 500. The TCR library protocol attached unique molecular identifiers to individual cDNA molecules to correct for sequencing error and PCR bias. Both TCR alpha and beta chains were sequenced, and tight co-correlation was observed between alpha and beta sequence abundances in each sample. The study's processing was this. Decombinator V4 was used to annotate the V gene, J gene and CDR3 of the TCR sequences. TCRs were defined as expanded if a significant change between any two time points was detected under a Poisson model with p below 0.0001. Abundances of TCRs were expressed as counts per million after normalisation to the total number of TCRs sequenced in each sample. MAIT TCRs were defined by TRAV1-2 paired with TRAJ12, TRAJ20 or TRAJ33, and iNKT TCRs by TRAV10 paired with TRAJ18. VDJdb, accessed on 1 November 2021, was searched for TCRs annotated for CMV, EBV and SARS-CoV-2, and TCRs annotated for more than one antigen were excluded. TCRdb reprocessed the public reads (quality trimming at Q25 with fastp, clone calling with MiXCR) and kept in-frame beta chains. Rows with a matching CDR3 protein are joined into one entry that keeps the most common DNA and genes. V and J calls and clone size were set by TCRdb, not the authors. Across this sample there are some 50,000 distinct CDR3 sequences, with approximately 5.6% seen only once. The ten most abundant clones make up approximately 4.1% of the sample.

The CDR3 runs 15 amino acids, cysteine and phenylalanine included. Just CDR3 DNA is preserved here, 45 bases in frame from base 1. V and J lose 3 bases and 3 bases, and a span of 17 bases separates them. CDR1 and CDR2 (SQVTM, ANQGSEA) derive from the germline V gene. On this clonotype: Which antigen it targets is not known. Per-nucleotide qualities are absent, and no much larger clonotype sits a single base away.

The sequenced sample consisted of whole blood. The rearranged segments are TRBV29-1 and TRBJ1-2, with the D gene uncertain. The sequence was obtained from an adult who was a healthcare worker with PCR-confirmed SARS-CoV-2 infection or an uninfected control (not recorded which). The bases read TGCAGCGTTGAGGAGGAGAACGTAATCCACTATGGCTACACCTTC. Its translation reads: CSVEEENVIHYGYTF.